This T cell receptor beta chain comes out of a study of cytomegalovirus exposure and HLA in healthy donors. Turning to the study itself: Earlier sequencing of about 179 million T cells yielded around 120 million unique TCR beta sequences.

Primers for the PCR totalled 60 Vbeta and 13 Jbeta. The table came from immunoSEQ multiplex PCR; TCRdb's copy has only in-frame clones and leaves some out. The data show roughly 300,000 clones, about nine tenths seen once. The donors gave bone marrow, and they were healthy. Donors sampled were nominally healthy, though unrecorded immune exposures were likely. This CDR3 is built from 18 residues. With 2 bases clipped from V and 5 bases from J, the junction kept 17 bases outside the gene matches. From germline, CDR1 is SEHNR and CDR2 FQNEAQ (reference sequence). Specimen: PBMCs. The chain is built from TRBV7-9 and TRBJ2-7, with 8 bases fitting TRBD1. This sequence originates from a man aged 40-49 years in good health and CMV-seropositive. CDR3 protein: CASSLPTRTGPALHEQYF. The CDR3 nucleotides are TGTGCCAGCAGCTTACCAACGCGGACAGGGCCAGCCCTGCACGAGCAGTACTTC.